Below are 3 T cell receptor beta chains sequenced from a single sample in a study of CD8+CD57+ T cells in acquired aplastic anemia. By flow cytometry, patients selected for sequencing had shown an expansion of CD8+CD57+ cells. Genomic DNA provided the template from which TCR beta VDJ and CDR3 profiles were obtained. TCRdb reprocessed the reads with MiXCR, giving one entry per CDR3 protein. In the table there are around 120,000 distinct CDR3 sequences, approximately 36% of which are singletons. Sequencing was done on a sample of sorted CD4+, CD8+, or CD8+CD57+ T cells (not recorded which) from PBMCs. The source is a human donor with aplastic anemia.

This clonotype was detected ten times or more. The chain links TRBV2 to TRBJ1-3; D is undetermined. Between the trimmed V and J ends, which lost 8 bases and 0 bases, there was a span of 11 bases. CDR1 is SNHLY and CDR2 is FYNNEI in the germline V gene. This CDR3 has 14 residues. This CDR3 reads CASSRRSSGNTIYF. The CDR3 nucleotides are TGTGCCAGCTCCCGGAGAAGCTCTGGAAACACCATATATTTT.

This clonotype was counted many times. The chain combines TRBV10-3 with TRBJ1-2; D might be TRBD1 (5 bases). This CDR3 has 14 amino acids. The ends were cut back, 2 bases at V and 7 bases at J, with 14 bases in the middle. Germline lookup yields CDR1 ENHRY and CDR2 SYGVKD. Written as DNA, the CDR3 is TGTGCCATCAGTGAGGGAGGGACGAGGGGTGGCTACACCTTC. Translating it yields CAISEGGTRGGYTF.

This clonotype was picked up many times. This chain joins TRBV7-9 and TRBJ1-4; 9 nucleotides match TRBD1. CDR3 length equals 18 residues. Germline CDR1 and CDR2: SEHNR and FQNEAQ (reference sequence). The junction had 13 bases not matched to a gene; V was cut back by 4 bases and J by 4 bases. CDR3 sequence: CASSSYIRDRVVNEKLFF. CDR3 coding DNA: TGTGCCAGCAGCTCTTATATCCGGGACAGGGTCGTTAATGAAAAACTGTTTTTT.